These 9 T cell receptor beta chains share one sample of origin, sequenced in a study of T cell clones after liver transplantation. Generated by immunoSEQ multiplex PCR, the TCRdb table keeps only in-frame clones and is missing some. Here the sample spans about 25,000 clones, approximately 71% being singletons. The sample consisted of CD4+ T cells from blood, taken before liver transplant. The receptors stem from a human donor who received a liver transplant.

The chain employs TRBV28 and TRBJ2-5; TRBD1 matches 7 bases. This CDR3 has 14 amino acids. The V segment lost 5 bases and the J segment 5 bases; nucleotides outside the gene matches: 8. Germline V gene sequence: CDR1 MDHEN, CDR2 SYDVKM. The CDR3 nucleotides are TGTGCCAGCAGTATGCGTACAGGGGTCGAGACCCAGTACTTC. Its protein product is CASSMRTGVETQYF.

V usage is TRBV6-4 and J usage is TRBJ2-3, with TRBD2 matching over 9 bases. Germline loops: CDR1 MRHNA, CDR2 SNTAGT. The CDR3 totals 16 residues. The V segment lost 0 bases and the J segment 2 bases; nucleotides outside the gene matches: 3. Here the CDR3 reads CASSDSSGGNTDTQYF. The CDR3 DNA follows: TGTGCCAGCAGTGACTCTAGCGGGGGTAACACAGATACGCAGTATTTT.

This rearrangement joins TRBV6-6 to TRBJ2-3; D may be TRBD2 (5 bases). V was shortened by 4 bases and J by 8 bases, with 19 bases between the two germline ends. The CDR3 runs to 15 residues. The germline CDR1 and CDR2 sequences are MNHNY and SVGAGI (reference sequence). In nucleotides, the CDR3 is TGTGCCAGCAGTTCCCCGTCTCCCCCGGCGGGTACGCAGTATTTT. Encoded protein: CASSSPSPPAGTQYF.

This clone was found a few times. The chain is built from TRBV6-5 and TRBJ1-4, with D unresolved. V was cut by 5 bases and J by 4 bases, with 14 bases left in between. Germline CDR1 is MNHEY and CDR2 is SVGAGI. The CDR3 is made up of 15 amino acids. The CDR3 coding sequence is TGTGCCAGCAGTACCCGCCGGGGTGTTAATGAAAAACTGTTTTTT. Its translation: CASSTRRGVNEKLFF.

The chain uses TRBV18 and TRBJ1-5; maybe TRBD1 (5 bases). CDR1 and CDR2 from the germline V gene are KGHSH and LQKENI. Trimming left V 3 bases short and J 2 bases short, with 11 bases between. This CDR3 is built from 15 residues. CDR3 in amino acids: CASSPVRAGNQPQHF. For the CDR3, the DNA is TGTGCCAGCTCACCGGTCAGGGCTGGCAATCAGCCCCAGCATTTT.

The chain recombines TRBV27 with TRBJ1-1; D is unclear. Between the trimmed V and J ends, which lost 4 bases and 2 bases, there was a span of 8 bases. Germline V gene sequence: CDR1 MNHEY, CDR2 SMNVEV (reference sequence). The CDR3 totals 13 residues. The CDR3 coding sequence is TGTGCCAGCAGTTCCCCCAGAAACACTGAAGCTTTCTTT. Amino acids: CASSSPRNTEAFF.

This rearrangement joins TRBV2 to TRBJ2-3; 12 bases fit TRBD2. The ends lost 8 bases at V and 1 base at J; junction bases unmatched: 10. Germline V gene lookup returns CDR1 SNHLY and CDR2 FYNNEI. This CDR3 is 17 amino acids long. This CDR3 is CASWNLAGGGGTDTQYF. For the CDR3, the DNA is TGTGCCAGCTGGAATCTAGCGGGAGGGGGGGGCACAGATACGCAGTATTTT. The variable domain in full, completed from reference TRBV2 and TRBJ2-3, reads EPEVTQTPSHQVTQMGQEVILRCVPISNHLYFYWYRQILGQKVEFLVSFYNNEISEKSEIFDDQFSVERPDGSNFTLKIRSTKLEDSAMYFCASWNLAGGGGTDTQYFGPGTRLTVL.

The V gene is TRBV5-4, the J gene TRBJ2-5; a weak D match, TRBD2 (6 bases). The CDR3 runs to 15 residues. V shed 4 bases and J shed 4 bases, with 17 bases lying between them. Germline V gives CDR1 SGHNT, CDR2 YYREEE (reference sequence). The DNA for the CDR3 is TGTGCCAGCAGCCGCTGGGCGGGGCCCGCAGAGACCCAGTACTTC. Its translation: CASSRWAGPAETQYF.

J is TRBJ1-6 and V is TRBV6-5; 8 positions match TRBD1. The junction had 8 bases not matched to a gene; V was cut back by 6 bases and J by 7 bases. Germline CDR1 MNHEY, CDR2 SVGAGI. The CDR3 has 15 residues. The CDR3 here is CASRRPGQENSPLHF. DNA for the CDR3: TGTGCCAGCAGACGCCCGGGACAGGAGAATTCACCCCTCCACTTT.